A single sample gave rise to the 26 T cell receptor beta chains below, sequenced in a study of control samples from healthy donors and cancer patients. Sequencing used immunoSEQ multiplex PCR; TCRdb keeps in-frame clones, though not all of them. Among 130,000 to 150,000 clones listed, around 94% were seen once. Input material: PBMCs. Receptors were obtained from a man between 60 and 75 years old with colorectal cancer.

This clone occurred once. This chain joins TRBV11-1 and TRBJ2-7, with TRBD1 matching 7 bases. The CDR3 contains 13 residues. The trim removed 6 bases at V and 2 bases at J, leaving 4 bases unmatched. Germline V lookup: CDR1 SGHAT, CDR2 FQDESV (reference sequence). The CDR3 DNA follows: TGTGCCAGCAGACCAGGACAGGCCTACGAGCAGTACTTC. Translation gives CASRPGQAYEQYF.

J is TRBJ1-1 and V is TRBV6-6; D may be TRBD1 (6 bases). Germline CDR1 and CDR2: MNHNY and SVGAGI (reference sequence). Trimming shortened V by 8 bases and J by 2 bases, and 9 bases separated the two germline ends. The CDR3 has 12 amino acids. CDR3 amino acids: CASRTANTEAFF. In DNA form, the CDR3 reads TGTGCCAGCCGGACAGCTAACACTGAAGCTTTCTTT.

The CDR3 here is CASSPRRGARAEAFF. The CDR3 region has the DNA TGTGCCAGCAGCCCCCGGCGGGGGGCGCGCGCTGAAGCTTTCTTT. This sequence joins TRBV7-2 and TRBJ1-1; the D gene is possibly TRBD1 (6 bases). The V end was cut by 5 bases, the J end by 6 bases, with 19 bases between. The CDR3 spans 15 residues. Germline V gene sequence: CDR1 SGHTA, CDR2 FQGNSA.

This chain joins TRBV3-1 (or the pseudogene TRBV3-2) and TRBJ2-1; no clear D gene. V was shortened by 4 bases and J by 9 bases, with 13 bases between the two germline ends. In germline, CDR1 is LGHDT, CDR2 YNNKEL (reference sequence). CDR3 length: 13 amino acids. Here the CDR3 reads CASSPFAEAEQFF. The CDR3 DNA reads as TGTGCCAGCAGCCCCTTTGCTGAGGCTGAGCAGTTCTTC.

The V gene is TRBV5-1, the J gene TRBJ1-5; D uncertain. CDR3 length: 13 residues. Germline V CDR1 and CDR2: SGHRS, YFSETQ. V was trimmed by 1 base and J by 0 bases, leaving 2 bases between them. Here the CDR3 reads CASSLSSNQPQHF. DNA for the CDR3: TGCGCCAGCAGCTTGAGTAGCAATCAGCCCCAGCATTTT.

The rearrangement joins TRBV6-1 to TRBJ1-5, with a possible D match to TRBD1 (6 bases). The CDR3 totals 15 residues. CDR1 is MNHNS and CDR2 is SASEGT in the germline V gene. V lost 3 bases and J 0 bases, leaving 9 bases between the germline ends. The CDR3 reads CASSDWTDSNQPQHF. The CDR3 bases are TGTGCCAGCAGTGATTGGACAGATAGCAATCAGCCCCAGCATTTT.

The chain employs TRBV25-1 and TRBJ2-7; 8 bases match TRBD1. Trimming cost V 1 base and J 1 base; bases outside gene matches: 3. This CDR3 region has 15 residues. CDR1 and CDR2 (germline): MGHDK, SYGVNS. The CDR3 loop reads CASSELTGVSYEQYF. Here the CDR3 DNA reads TGTGCCAGCAGTGAATTGACAGGGGTTTCCTACGAGCAGTACTTC.

This clone was detected only once. Distinct nucleotide sequences in the sample also encode this CDR3. DNA of the CDR3: TGCGCCAGCAGCTTGGCAGGGGCCGGAAACACCATATATTTT. It yields the protein CASSLAGAGNTIYF. V gene TRBV5-1 combines with J gene TRBJ1-3; possibly TRBD1 for D (6 bases). CDR3 length: 14 amino acids. V shed 0 bases and J shed 4 bases, with 8 bases lying between them. CDR1 is SGHRS and CDR2 is YFSETQ in the germline V gene.

The rearrangement joins TRBV11-2 to TRBJ2-1; the D gene is possibly TRBD2 (6 bases). The germline V gene encodes CDR1 SGHAT and CDR2 FQNNGV. V was shortened by 5 bases and J by 0 bases, with 14 bases between the two germline ends. The CDR3 is 16 amino acids. DNA for the CDR3: TGTGCCAGCAGCCCCCGGGACTCGAGCTCCTACAATGAGCAGTTCTTC. It specifies CASSPRDSSSYNEQFF.

The chain uses TRBV19 and TRBJ2-3; 10 positions match TRBD1. Germline V gene sequence: CDR1 LNHDA, CDR2 SQIVND (reference sequence). The junction had 7 bases not matched to a gene; V was cut back by 7 bases and J by 6 bases. This CDR3 contains 14 residues. The CDR3 nucleotides read TGTGCCAGTACCGGGACAGGGGTCAGGGATACGCAGTATTTT. It specifies CASTGTGVRDTQYF. The whole variable domain, remainder taken from reference TRBV19 and TRBJ2-3, is DGGITQSPKYLFRKEGQNVTLSCEQNLNHDAMYWYRQDPGQGLRLIYYSQIVNDFQKGDIAEGYSVSREKKESFPLTVTSAQKNPTAFYLCASTGTGVRDTQYFGPGTRLTVL.

This rearrangement joins TRBV19 to TRBJ1-5; 7 bases align to TRBD1. The CDR3 has 15 amino acids. In germline, CDR1 is LNHDA, CDR2 SQIVND (reference sequence). V lost 6 bases to trimming and J lost 2 bases; unmatched junction nucleotides: 7. CDR3 sequence (DNA): TGTGCCAGTAGGGGGGGGCAGGGGGGCAATCAGCCCCAGCATTTT. It translates to CASRGGQGGNQPQHF. The complete variable domain, with remaining parts taken from reference TRBV19 and TRBJ1-5, reads DGGITQSPKYLFRKEGQNVTLSCEQNLNHDAMYWYRQDPGQGLRLIYYSQIVNDFQKGDIAEGYSVSREKKESFPLTVTSAQKNPTAFYLCASRGGQGGNQPQHFGDGTRLSIL.

This clone was observed once. This chain links TRBV5-5 with TRBJ1-1; possibly TRBD1 for D (5 bases). CDR3 length: 13 amino acids. Germline V gene sequence: CDR1 SGHKS, CDR2 YYEKEE (reference sequence). Trimming removed 5 bases at V and 0 bases at J, with 8 bases between. CDR3 coding DNA: TGTGCCAGCAGGGGGCAGTTGAACACTGAAGCTTTCTTT. It translates to CASRGQLNTEAFF. Full variable domain (outside the CDR3, taken from reference TRBV5-5 and TRBJ1-1): DAGVTQSPTHLIKTRGQQVTLRCSPISGHKSVSWYQQVLGQGPQFIFQYYEKEERGRGNFPDRFSARQFPNYSSELNVNALLLGDSALYLCASRGQLNTEAFFGQGTRLTVV.

The V and J genes are TRBV5-4 and TRBJ2-5, with TRBD2 identical over 8 bases. After removal of 3 bases from V and 3 bases from J, the junction contained 10 bases not matched to a gene. CDR1 SGHNT and CDR2 YYREEE come from the germline V gene (reference sequence). This CDR3 has 16 amino acids. The CDR3 region is CASSSGGGHLKETQYF. In nucleotides, the CDR3 is TGTGCCAGCAGCTCCGGGGGGGGCCACCTGAAAGAGACCCAGTACTTC. Combining the CDR3 with reference TRBV5-4 and TRBJ2-5 gives the whole variable domain ETGVTQSPTHLIKTRGQQVTLRCSSQSGHNTVSWYQQALGQGPQFIFQYYREEENGRGNFPPRFSGLQFPNYSSELNVNALELDDSALYLCASSSGGGHLKETQYFGPGTRLLVL.

This chain links TRBV27 with TRBJ2-5; tentatively, D is TRBD2 (6 bases). Trimming stripped 4 bases from V and 2 bases from J, with 17 bases between. The CDR3 is 16 amino acids. Germline V CDR1 and CDR2: MNHEY, SMNVEV (reference sequence). The CDR3 DNA is TGTGCCAGCAGTTCTCCCGGACTAATTCCTCAAGAGACCCAGTACTTC. It yields the protein CASSSPGLIPQETQYF.

This clone was detected once. In DNA, the CDR3 is TGCAGCGTTGAAGATCCCCCGGAGGAGCAGTTCTTC. Residues: CSVEDPPEEQFF. The chain couples TRBV29-1 to TRBJ2-1, with no clear D. The V end was cut by 0 bases, the J end by 10 bases, with 10 bases between. Germline V gene sequence: CDR1 SQVTM, CDR2 ANQGSEA. The CDR3 runs to 12 residues.

The chain has TRBV3-1 (or the pseudogene TRBV3-2) and TRBJ2-3, with D perhaps matching TRBD1 (5 bases). The CDR3 runs to 16 residues. The V gene's germline CDR1 is LGHDT and CDR2 YNNKEL (reference sequence). Trimming removed 0 bases from V and 6 bases from J, with 16 bases in between. CDR3 coding DNA: TGTGCCAGCAGCCAAGAAGGAAGGGGCTCCATGGATACGCAGTATTTT. Protein product: CASSQEGRGSMDTQYF.

This chain links TRBV5-1 with TRBJ1-5; 11 bases are a match to TRBD1. Trimming at V came to 2 bases and at J to 6 bases, leaving 4 bases not matched to a gene. This CDR3 has 15 residues. Germline CDR1 and CDR2: SGHRS and YFSETQ. The CDR3 sequence is CASSFWTGGGQPQHF. Here the CDR3 DNA reads TGCGCCAGCAGCTTCTGGACAGGGGGCGGTCAGCCCCAGCATTTT.

This chain uses TRBV9 with TRBJ2-5; 7 bases map to TRBD2. Germline V gives CDR1 SGDLS, CDR2 YYNGEE. Trimming took 5 bases from V and 1 from J; bases not matched to a gene: 8. The CDR3 loop spans 15 amino acids. The CDR3 DNA reads TGTGCCAGCAGTCCTTCAGCGGGGCTCCAAGAGACCCAGTACTTC. Its protein product is CASSPSAGLQETQYF.

The V and J genes are TRBV5-8 and TRBJ2-3, with 14 bases lining up with TRBD2. In germline, CDR1 is SGHTS, CDR2 YDEGEE. The CDR3 spans 19 residues. V shed 2 bases, J shed 1 base, and the junction held 9 bases outside the gene matches. CDR3 amino acids: CASSFQGTSGGRRTDTQYF. The CDR3 DNA reads as TGTGCCAGCAGCTTCCAAGGGACTAGCGGGGGTAGACGCACAGATACGCAGTATTTT.

The gene calls are TRBV5-1 and TRBJ2-5, with D possibly TRBD1 on 5 matching bases. Trimming pared 3 bases from V and 4 bases from J, leaving 16 bases between. Germline CDR1 reads SGHRS; CDR2 reads YFSETQ. The length of the CDR3 is 15 residues. The CDR3 coding sequence is TGCGCCAGCAGCTGGGGTCCAGGGAAGGGAGAGACCCAGTACTTC. Protein product: CASSWGPGKGETQYF.

The V call is TRBV19, the J call TRBJ1-2, with 10 bases aligning to TRBD1. CDR1 is LNHDA, CDR2 SQIVND, per germline (reference sequence). The CDR3 totals 13 residues. The CDR3 coding sequence is TGTGCAACGGGACAGGGGTTTAGCTATGGCTACACCTTC. This gives the protein CATGQGFSYGYTF.

The rearrangement joins TRBV7-9 to TRBJ1-1, with 12 bases matching TRBD1. The V gene's germline CDR1 is SEHNR and CDR2 FQNEAQ (reference sequence). The CDR3 is 19 residues long. J was trimmed by 5 bases and V by 1 base; bases with no gene match: 14. The DNA for the CDR3 is TGTGCCAGCAGCTTAGGAAATGGAGGGACAGGGGGCTCGGCTACTGAAGCTTTCTTT. This encodes CASSLGNGGTGGSATEAFF.

The chain employs TRBV7-2 and TRBJ1-2, with D possibly being TRBD1 (5 bases). This CDR3 has 13 residues. Germline V gives CDR1 SGHTA, CDR2 FQGNSA. Trimming took off 5 bases at V and 4 bases at J, with 11 bases between the two ends. CDR3 region: CASSQRGVYGYTF. The CDR3 DNA reads TGTGCCAGCAGCCAAAGGGGCGTCTATGGCTACACCTTC.

As DNA, the CDR3 is TGTGCCAGCAGCTCCTATAATTCACCCCTCCACTTT. It yields the protein CASSSYNSPLHF. The rearrangement joins TRBV21-1 to TRBJ1-6. TRBV21-1 is a pseudogene locus. The CDR3 has 12 residues.

CDR3 bases: TGTGCCAGCAGGAGCGAGGGCTCTGGAAACACCATATATTTT. Translated: CASRSEGSGNTIYF. V is TRBV28 and J is TRBJ1-3; D remains unclear. CDR3 length equals 14 residues. The germline V and J ends were trimmed by 6 bases and 0 bases, with 9 bases remaining between them. Germline assignment: CDR1 MDHEN and CDR2 SYDVKM.

V is TRBV6-2 or TRBV6-3 and J is TRBJ1-5, with unresolved D. CDR1 is MNHEY, CDR2 SVGEGT, per germline. V shed 4 bases and J shed 7 bases, with 14 bases lying between them. The CDR3 contains 14 residues. CDR3 bases: TGTGCCAGCAGTTCCGTAGGCGGCCCCCAGCCCCAGCATTTT. Translated: CASSSVGGPQPQHF.